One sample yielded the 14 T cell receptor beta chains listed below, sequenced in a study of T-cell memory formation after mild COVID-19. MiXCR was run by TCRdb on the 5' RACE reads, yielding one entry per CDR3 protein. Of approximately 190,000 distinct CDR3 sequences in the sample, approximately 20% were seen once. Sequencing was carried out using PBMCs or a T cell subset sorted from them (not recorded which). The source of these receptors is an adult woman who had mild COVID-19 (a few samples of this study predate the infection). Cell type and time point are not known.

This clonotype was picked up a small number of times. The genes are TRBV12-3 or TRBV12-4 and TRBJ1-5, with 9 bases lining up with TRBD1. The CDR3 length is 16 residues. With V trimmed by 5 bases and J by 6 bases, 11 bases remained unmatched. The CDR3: CASSRDRVAEGQPQHF. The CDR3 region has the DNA TGTGCCAGCAGTAGGGACAGGGTGGCGGAGGGTCAGCCCCAGCATTTT.

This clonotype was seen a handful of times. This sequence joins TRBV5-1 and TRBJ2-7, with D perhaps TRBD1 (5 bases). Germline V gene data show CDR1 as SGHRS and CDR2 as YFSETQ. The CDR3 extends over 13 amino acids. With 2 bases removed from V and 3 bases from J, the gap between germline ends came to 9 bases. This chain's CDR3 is CASSLQEHYEQYF. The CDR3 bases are TGCGCCAGCAGCTTACAGGAACACTACGAGCAGTACTTC.

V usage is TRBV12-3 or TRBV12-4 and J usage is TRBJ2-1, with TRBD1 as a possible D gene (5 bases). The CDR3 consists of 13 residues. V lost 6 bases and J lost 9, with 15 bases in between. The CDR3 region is CASSRPQGTEQFF. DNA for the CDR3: TGTGCCAGCAGCCGACCCCAGGGAACTGAGCAGTTCTTC.

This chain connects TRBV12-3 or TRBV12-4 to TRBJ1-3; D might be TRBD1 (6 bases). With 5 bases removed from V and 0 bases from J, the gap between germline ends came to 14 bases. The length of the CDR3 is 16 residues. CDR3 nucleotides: TGTGCCAGCAGTCCCGGACAGCCGTTCTCTGGAAACACCATATATTTT. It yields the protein CASSPGQPFSGNTIYF.

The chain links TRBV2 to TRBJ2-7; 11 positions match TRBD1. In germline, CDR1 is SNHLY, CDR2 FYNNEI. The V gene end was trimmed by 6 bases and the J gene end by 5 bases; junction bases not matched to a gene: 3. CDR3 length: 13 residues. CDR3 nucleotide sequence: TGTGCCAGCAGAGGACAGGGGGCAAACGAGCAGTACTTC. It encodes CASRGQGANEQYF. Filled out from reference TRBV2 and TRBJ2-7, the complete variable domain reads EPEVTQTPSHQVTQMGQEVILRCVPISNHLYFYWYRQILGQKVEFLVSFYNNEISEKSEIFDDQFSVERPDGSNFTLKIRSTKLEDSAMYFCASRGQGANEQYFGPGTRLTVT.

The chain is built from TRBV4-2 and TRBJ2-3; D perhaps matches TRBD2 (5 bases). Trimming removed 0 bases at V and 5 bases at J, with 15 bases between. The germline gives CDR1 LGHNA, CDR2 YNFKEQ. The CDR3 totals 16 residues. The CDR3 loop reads CASSQDSSGYGDTQYF. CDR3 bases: TGTGCCAGCAGCCAAGATTCATCGGGGTATGGAGATACGCAGTATTTT.

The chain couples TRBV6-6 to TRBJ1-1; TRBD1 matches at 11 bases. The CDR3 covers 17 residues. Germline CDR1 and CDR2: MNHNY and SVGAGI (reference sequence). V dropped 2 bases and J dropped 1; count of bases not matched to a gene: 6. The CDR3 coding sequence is TGTGCCAGCAGTTACCCAAGGACAGGGGGCGCGAACACTGAAGCTTTCTTT. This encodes CASSYPRTGGANTEAFF.

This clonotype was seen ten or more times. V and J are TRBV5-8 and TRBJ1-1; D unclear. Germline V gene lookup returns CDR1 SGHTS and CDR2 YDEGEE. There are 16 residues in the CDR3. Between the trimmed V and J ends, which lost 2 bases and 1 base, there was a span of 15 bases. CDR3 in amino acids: CASSFRSGRGNTEAFF. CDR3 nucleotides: TGTGCCAGCAGCTTTAGATCAGGACGAGGGAACACTGAAGCTTTCTTT.

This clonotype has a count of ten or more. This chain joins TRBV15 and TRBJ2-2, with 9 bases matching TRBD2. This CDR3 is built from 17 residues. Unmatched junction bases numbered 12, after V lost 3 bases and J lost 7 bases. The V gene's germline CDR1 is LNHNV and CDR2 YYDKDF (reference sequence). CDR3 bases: TGTGCCACCAGCAGTAGCGGGGGCGTTTTTTTTAGCGGGGAGCTGTTTTTT. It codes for CATSSSGGVFFSGELFF.

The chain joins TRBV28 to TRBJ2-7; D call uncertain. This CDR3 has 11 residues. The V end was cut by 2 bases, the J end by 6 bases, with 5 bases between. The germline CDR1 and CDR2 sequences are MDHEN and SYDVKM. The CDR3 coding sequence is TGTGCCAGCAGTTTAACGTCCGAGCAGTACTTC. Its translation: CASSLTSEQYF.

The CDR3 here is CASSQNRADNQPQHF. In DNA, the CDR3 is TGTGCCAGCAGCCAAAACAGGGCAGACAATCAGCCCCAGCATTTT. The rearrangement uses TRBV4-2 and TRBJ1-5; possible D gene TRBD1, 6 bases. V lost 2 bases and J 3 bases, leaving 11 bases between the germline ends. CDR1 and CDR2 (germline): LGHNA, YNFKEQ. The CDR3 consists of 15 residues.

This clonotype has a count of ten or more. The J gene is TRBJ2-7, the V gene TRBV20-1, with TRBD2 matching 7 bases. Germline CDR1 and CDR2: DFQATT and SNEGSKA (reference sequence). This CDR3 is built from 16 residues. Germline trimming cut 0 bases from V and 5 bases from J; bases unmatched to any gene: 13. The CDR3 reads CSARDPRTSRFDEQYF. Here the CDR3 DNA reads TGCAGTGCTAGAGATCCCAGGACTAGTAGATTTGACGAGCAGTACTTC.

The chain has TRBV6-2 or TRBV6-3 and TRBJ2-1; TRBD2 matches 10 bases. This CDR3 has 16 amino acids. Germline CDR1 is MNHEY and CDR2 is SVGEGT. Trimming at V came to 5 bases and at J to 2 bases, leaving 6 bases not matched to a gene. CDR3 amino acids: CASSGGLAETYNEQFF. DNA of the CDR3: TGTGCCAGCAGTGGTGGACTAGCGGAGACCTACAATGAGCAGTTCTTC.

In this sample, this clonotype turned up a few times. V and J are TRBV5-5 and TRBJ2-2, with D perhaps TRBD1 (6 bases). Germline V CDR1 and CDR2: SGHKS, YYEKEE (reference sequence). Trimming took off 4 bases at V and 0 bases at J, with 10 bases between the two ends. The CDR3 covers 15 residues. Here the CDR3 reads CASSVGHANTGELFF. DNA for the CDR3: TGTGCCAGCAGCGTGGGACACGCGAACACCGGGGAGCTGTTTTTT. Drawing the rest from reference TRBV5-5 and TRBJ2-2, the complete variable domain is DAGVTQSPTHLIKTRGQQVTLRCSPISGHKSVSWYQQVLGQGPQFIFQYYEKEERGRGNFPDRFSARQFPNYSSELNVNALLLGDSALYLCASSVGHANTGELFFGEGSRLTVL.